This is a list of T cell receptor beta chains from one sample in a study of blood T cells in healthy people across ages. In TCRdb, the 5' RACE reads were re-called with MiXCR into one record per CDR3 protein. The table includes some 1.1 million distinct CDR3 sequences, less than 45% detected once. Material for sequencing was blood. The receptors originated from a man aged 18 to 30 in good health. CDR3s include the opening cysteine and the closing phenylalanine or tryptophan. D genes are given only for firm matches. Rows may omit the clone size; those that give it use once, few, many or a size class.

cdr3_length	v_call	d_call	j_call	clone_size	cdr3_nt	cdr3_aa
15	TRBV11-2	TRBD2	TRBJ2-1	many	TGTGCCAGCAGCTTAACGGGGGGTACCTACAATGAGCAGTTCTTC	CASSLTGGTYNEQFF
18	TRBV10-3	-	TRBJ2-6	-	TGTGCCATCAGTGAGTCGCGACAGCTGAGCTCTGGGGCCAACGTCCTGACTTTC	CAISESRQLSSGANVLTF
16	TRBV4-2	TRBD2	TRBJ2-1	-	TGTGCCAGCAGCCAAGAGAATGGCGGGGGGAACAATGAGCAGTTCTTC	CASSQENGGGNNEQFF
14	TRBV7-2	-	TRBJ1-1	-	TGTGCCAGCAGCTTAAGACGGGAGGGCGCTGAAGCTTTCTTT	CASSLRREGAEAFF
15	TRBV19	-	TRBJ1-5	-	TGTGCCAGTAGTATCGGAGGGATCGGCAATCAGCCCCAGCATTTT	CASSIGGIGNQPQHF
14	TRBV12-3/TRBV12-4	-	TRBJ2-3	-	TGTGCCAGCAGCCCGGACAGTCAGACAGATACGCAGTATTTT	CASSPDSQTDTQYF
15	TRBV7-9	-	TRBJ2-3	once	TGTGCCAGCAGCCCCTCGTTGGAGGCTACAGATACGCAGTATTTT	CASSPSLEATDTQYF
15	TRBV7-2	TRBD2	TRBJ2-3	-	TGTGCCAGCAGGTCGACTAGCGGCAACACAGATACGCAGTATTTT	CASRSTSGNTDTQYF
15	TRBV9	-	TRBJ2-1	few	TGTGCCAGCAGGTCCCCGGGACAAGGCTACAATGAGCAGTTCTTC	CASRSPGQGYNEQFF
13	TRBV20-1	TRBD1	TRBJ1-5	few	TGCAGTGCTAGTCCTCCGGGACAGGGACCCCAGCATTTT	CSASPPGQGPQHF
13	TRBV5-1	-	TRBJ2-5	-	TGCGCCAGCAGCTTGGACGGGGCAGGGACCCAGTACTTC	CASSLDGAGTQYF
16	TRBV7-9	-	TRBJ2-2	few	TGTGCCAGCAGCTTAGTCCTGAGTTCGGGTACCGGGGAGCTGTTTTTT	CASSLVLSSGTGELFF
15	TRBV19	-	TRBJ2-3	-	TGTGCCAGTAGAACAGGGTTGTTAGGTACAGATACGCAGTATTTT	CASRTGLLGTDTQYF
16	TRBV20-1	TRBD2	TRBJ2-3	-	TGCAGTGCTTTACCGACGGGGGGGCCTAGCACAGATACGCAGTATTTT	CSALPTGGPSTDTQYF
19	TRBV7-2	-	TRBJ2-1	few	TGTGCCAGCAGCTTATGGTCGCGGGGGCCTTCAAGCTCCTACAATGAGCAGTTCTTC	CASSLWSRGPSSSYNEQFF
16	TRBV7-7	TRBD1	TRBJ1-4	-	TGTGCCAGCAGCCCCTACCTGGGACAGGGAACGGAAAAACTGTTTTTT	CASSPYLGQGTEKLFF
13	TRBV12-3/TRBV12-4	-	TRBJ2-4	few	TGTGCCAGCACCCCCGGGCCGAGGAACATTCAGTACTTC	CASTPGPRNIQYF
15	TRBV7-9	TRBD1	TRBJ1-1	-	TGTGCCAGCAGCCATGGGGACAGGGGGAACACTGAAGCTTTCTTT	CASSHGDRGNTEAFF
16	TRBV7-9	TRBD2	TRBJ2-3	-	TGTGCCAGCAGCTTAGATCTTAGCGGGAGAGAAGATACGCAGTATTTT	CASSLDLSGREDTQYF
14	TRBV6-1	TRBD2	TRBJ2-1	-	TGTGCCAGCCTAAGCGGGAGCTCCCGTGATGAGCAGTTCTTC	CASLSGSSRDEQFF
15	TRBV4-2	TRBD2	TRBJ2-7	once	TGTGCCAGCAGCCAAGATCGGACTAGCGAACCTACCCAGTACTTC	CASSQDRTSEPTQYF
15	TRBV27	-	TRBJ2-3	-	TGTGCCGGCAGTCCCCCCCCCACTAGCACAGATACGCAGTATTTT	CAGSPPPTSTDTQYF
11	TRBV2	-	TRBJ1-5	-	TGTGCCAGCAGTGCTAATCAGCCCCAGCATTTT	CASSANQPQHF
14	TRBV6-2/TRBV6-3	TRBD2	TRBJ2-3	few	TGTGCCAGCAGTTCCGGGACTAGGGCAGATACGCAGTATTTT	CASSSGTRADTQYF
17	TRBV20-1	-	TRBJ1-4	-	TGCAGTGCTAGAGGATATGAGGGGATGGCAACTAATGAAAAACTGTTTTTT	CSARGYEGMATNEKLFF